A single sample gave rise to the 10 T cell receptor beta chains below, sequenced in a study of T-cell memory formation after mild COVID-19. From the 5' RACE reads, TCRdb called clonotypes with MiXCR, one entry per CDR3 protein. The table has roughly 500,000 distinct CDR3 sequences, about 20% seen once. The material sequenced was PBMCs or a T cell subset sorted from them (not recorded which). The receptors were gathered from an adult woman who had mild COVID-19 (a few samples of this study predate the infection). Cell type and time point are not known.

The chain couples TRBV2 to TRBJ2-3, with no clear D. The V end lost 3 bases, the J end lost 6 bases, and 13 bases lay between the germline ends. Germline V gives CDR1 SNHLY, CDR2 FYNNEI. This CDR3 spans 14 amino acids. This CDR3 reads CASSDGSSPDTQYF. The CDR3 coding sequence is TGTGCCAGCAGTGACGGATCCTCACCCGATACGCAGTATTTT. Full variable domain (outside the CDR3, taken from reference TRBV2 and TRBJ2-3): EPEVTQTPSHQVTQMGQEVILRCVPISNHLYFYWYRQILGQKVEFLVSFYNNEISEKSEIFDDQFSVERPDGSNFTLKIRSTKLEDSAMYFCASSDGSSPDTQYFGPGTRLTVL.

In its sample, this clonotype was seen a few times. J is TRBJ2-7 and V is TRBV29-1; 7 nucleotides align to TRBD1. This CDR3 spans 16 amino acids. V lost 0 bases to trimming and J lost 2 bases; unmatched junction nucleotides: 10. The germline gives CDR1 SQVTM, CDR2 ANQGSEA. CDR3 bases: TGCAGCGTTGAAGATCGGAGGACAGGCCGAACCTACGAGCAGTACTTC. Residues: CSVEDRRTGRTYEQYF.

This chain links TRBV10-3 with TRBJ1-3; TRBD1 is a possible D gene (5 bases). CDR1 and CDR2 (germline): ENHRY, SYGVKD. The length of the CDR3 is 13 residues. V lost 11 bases and J lost 0, with 11 bases in between. This CDR3 reads CAVQEDSGNTIYF. CDR3 DNA sequence: TGTGCCGTACAGGAAGACTCTGGAAACACCATATATTTT.

This clonotype was seen just once. The chain combines TRBV7-2 with TRBJ1-5; the D is unclear. The ends were cut back, 0 bases at V and 7 bases at J, with 7 bases in the middle. The CDR3 totals 13 residues. The V gene's germline CDR1 is SGHTA and CDR2 FQGNSA. CDR3 bases: TGTGCCAGCAGCTTAGCGAAGGGACAGCCCCAGCATTTT. The encoded protein is CASSLAKGQPQHF.

V gene TRBV29-1 combines with J gene TRBJ2-3, with D tentatively TRBD2 (6 bases). The germline V gene has CDR1 SQVTM and CDR2 ANQGSEA. The CDR3 totals 14 residues. Trimming removed 4 bases at V and 1 base at J, with 12 bases between. CDR3 nucleotides: TGCAGCGTTGGGAGGGGTGGGGGCACAGATACGCAGTATTTT. Translation gives CSVGRGGGTDTQYF.

This chain joins TRBV6-5 and TRBJ1-5, with 8 bases identical to TRBD1. V dropped 6 bases and J dropped 2; count of bases not matched to a gene: 6. Germline V CDR1 and CDR2: MNHEY, SVGAGI. The CDR3 consists of 15 residues. This CDR3 reads CASSNDRGGNQPQHF. CDR3 nucleotide sequence: TGTGCCAGCAGCAACGACAGGGGTGGCAATCAGCCCCAGCATTTT.

This clonotype was seen only once. The CDR3 loop is CASSLAGRFYGYTF. CDR3 coding DNA: TGTGCCAGCAGCTTAGCCGGGCGGTTCTATGGCTACACCTTC. The chain joins TRBV7-2 to TRBJ1-2; D not certain. This CDR3 has 14 residues. Looked up from germline, CDR1 is SGHTA and CDR2 is FQGNSA. V gave up 0 bases and J gave up 4 bases, with 9 bases separating them.

This clonotype was picked up many times. CDR3 sequence: CASSHPAGGSRDIQYF. For the CDR3, the DNA is TGTGCCAGCAGCCACCCCGCCGGGGGATCGCGGGACATTCAGTACTTC. V is TRBV7-8 and J is TRBJ2-4; weak D call: TRBD2 (6 bases). Trimming took 5 bases from V and 8 from J, leaving 22 bases between them. The CDR3 loop spans 16 amino acids. Germline V gives CDR1 SGHVS, CDR2 FQNEAQ.

This CDR3 is CASSLGGANQETQYF. The CDR3 DNA is TGTGCCAGCAGTTTAGGAGGGGCAAACCAAGAGACCCAGTACTTC. The chain employs TRBV12-3 or TRBV12-4 and TRBJ2-5, with D possibly being TRBD1 or TRBD2 (5 bases each). The CDR3 totals 15 residues. With 1 base removed from V and 0 bases from J, the gap between germline ends came to 9 bases.

The genes are TRBV11-2 and TRBJ2-3, with 8 bases lining up with TRBD2. The CDR3 sequence is 14 residues long. V shed 4 bases and J 4 bases; nucleotides not matched to a gene: 4. CDR1 and CDR2 (germline): SGHAT, FQNNGV. For the CDR3, the DNA is TGTGCCAGCAGCTCGGCGGGAGGTCCAGATACGCAGTATTTT. This codes for CASSSAGGPDTQYF.